This T cell receptor (beta chain) originates from a study of blood T cell repertoires in COVID-19. At the level of the study: Samples taken during acute and convalescent COVID-19 were collected in the United States, Italy and Spain. PBMCs, B-cell-depleted T cells, or T cells were the source of the cDNA or gDNA that made up the material.

CDR1 and CDR2 (germline): MGHRA, YSYEKL. V lost 4 bases to trimming and J lost 5 bases; unmatched junction nucleotides: 2. The CDR3 has 14 residues. Authors' analysis steps: Scientists estimated how many nucleated cells there were by amplifying reference gene primers. Generated by immunoSEQ multiplex PCR, the TCRdb table keeps only in-frame clones and is missing some. That table is the source of V, J and clone size, and D and trimming were worked out from the DNA. The sample has 95,000 to 110,000 clones, approximately 90% seen once. The V gene is TRBV4-1, the J gene TRBJ2-3, with 11 positions matching TRBD2. The sequenced sample consisted of peripheral blood. The TCR comes from a woman aged 25 to 39 with acute or convalescent COVID-19. This CDR3 reads CASSLLAGGDTQYF. DNA of the CDR3: TGCGCCAGCAGCCTCCTAGCGGGGGGAGATACGCAGTATTTT.